This T cell receptor (beta chain) was recorded in a study of T cells after yellow fever vaccination. This clonotype has a count of ten or more. Its antigen is as yet unknown. Study results and limitations: The study found a weaker secondary response that peaked faster, day 5 versus 15.

V shed 2 bases, J shed 6 bases, and the junction held 13 bases outside the gene matches. Per the germline V gene, CDR1 is SGDLS and CDR2 is YYNGEE. This CDR3 region has 17 residues. MiXCR, run by TCRdb on the 5' RACE reads, gives a single entry per CDR3 protein. The sample shows a few hundred thousand distinct CDR3 sequences, 3.5% to 5% of them seen only once. Sequencing used PBMCs, obtained 15 days after the yellow fever booster vaccination. The origin of this receptor is a young man who received the YFV17D yellow fever vaccine. V is TRBV9 and J is TRBJ2-5; 10 bases line up with TRBD2. The CDR3 loop reads CASSVASGGLHAQTQYF. CDR3 DNA: TGTGCCAGCAGCGTTGCTAGCGGGGGCCTTCACGCCCAGACCCAGTACTTC.